The present TCR beta chain was sequenced within a study of blood T cell repertoires in COVID-19. Study overall: From T cells, B-cell-depleted T cells, or PBMCs came the material, which was cDNA or gDNA.

CDR3 size: 16 residues. V lost 2 bases, J lost 9 bases, and 11 bases stayed unmatched. Germline V gene lookup returns CDR1 SGHRS and CDR2 YFSETQ. Source study methods: It was from reference gene primer amplification that nucleated cell counts were estimated. Here immunoSEQ multiplex PCR was the method, and the copy in TCRdb shows in-frame clones only, minus some. That table furnishes V, J and clone size, whereas the DNA furnished D and trimming. The sample lists 100,000 or so clones, about 85% occurring once. V usage is TRBV5-1 and J usage is TRBJ1-6; 7 nucleotides match TRBD1. This receptor was identified in a woman in her sixties or seventies with active or convalescent COVID-19. The specimen was peripheral blood. CDR3 in amino acids: CASSLLSSQGGSPLHF. The CDR3 nucleotides read TGCGCCAGCAGCTTACTTTCATCTCAGGGGGGTTCACCCCTCCACTTT.